A selection of T cell receptor beta chains follows, all from one sample in a study of blood T cells in healthy people across ages. TCRdb fed the 5' RACE reads into MiXCR, producing one record per CDR3 protein. The sample records around 990,000 distinct CDR3 sequences, roughly two fifths being singletons. Source material: blood. The receptors derive from a man between 18 and 35 years old in good health. CDR3s include the opening cysteine and the closing phenylalanine or tryptophan. A D gene is named only where the DNA matches it firmly.

j_gene	v_gene	d_gene	CDR3aa
TRBJ1-3	TRBV5-1	.	CASSLGSAVSGNAIYF
TRBJ2-7	TRBV10-3	.	CAISGQEGYNEQYF
TRBJ1-6	TRBV20-1	.	CSARDRASINRHNSPLHF
TRBJ1-2	TRBV27	TRBD1	CASSSNPGTGLYGYTF
TRBJ1-5	TRBV6-5	.	CASSSDRPRFQPQHF
TRBJ2-7	TRBV9	TRBD2	CASSEAGGLYNEQYF
TRBJ1-3	TRBV11-2	.	CASSPKGGGSGNTIYF
TRBJ2-1	TRBV18	.	CASSPPMGGEQFF
TRBJ2-1	TRBV29-1	.	CSVENLIQWGRLLADNEQFF
TRBJ2-1	TRBV5-1	TRBD1	CASSLGTGGSYNEQFF
TRBJ1-2	TRBV2	TRBD1	CACSESQGAYGYTF
TRBJ1-3	TRBV5-1	.	CASSSLGLTLPGGDTIYF
TRBJ1-6	TRBV4-3	.	CASSQTGSNSPLHF
.	TRBV2	.	CASSDVPSFIETQYF
TRBJ1-2	TRBV5-1	TRBD1	CASSTDRGGYTF
TRBJ2-2	TRBV10-3	TRBD2	CAISETSGNTGELFF
TRBJ2-5	TRBV3-1	.	CASSPSGGMETQYF
TRBJ2-7	TRBV10-3	.	CAITATWGSSYEQYF
TRBJ1-1	TRBV4-1	.	CASSQDLAGLTEAFF
TRBJ1-2	TRBV4-3	.	CASSLYWGRDYGYTF
TRBJ2-1	TRBV7-3	.	CASSLGDLGNEQFF
TRBJ2-7	TRBV12-3/TRBV12-4	.	CASSLAQGTYEQYF
TRBJ2-3	TRBV13	.	CASSLRQASTDTQYF
TRBJ1-5	TRBV7-2	.	CASSLHDRSIPQHF
TRBJ2-3	TRBV12-3/TRBV12-4	.	CASSPPADSTDTQYF
TRBJ2-7	TRBV7-2	.	CASSLGGFRDEQYF
TRBJ2-5	TRBV6-2/TRBV6-3	.	CASSYSQGSNEQYF
TRBJ1-2	TRBV5-1	.	CASSLDGQQGYGYTF
TRBJ2-1	TRBV7-3	.	CASSSQFF
TRBJ2-1	TRBV27	.	CASSLSLGGFSSYNEQFF
TRBJ1-1	TRBV5-4	.	CASGRAGNTEAFF
TRBJ2-7	TRBV9	.	CASSYTGTATSYEQYF
TRBJ2-1	TRBV7-9	.	CAGSLKGQGKGYNEQFF
TRBJ2-5	TRBV20-1	.	CSARAGAGEETQYF
TRBJ1-6	TRBV3-1	TRBD1	CASSRGQESSYNSPLHF
TRBJ1-2	TRBV29-1	.	CSVEGVGGYTF
TRBJ1-1	TRBV3-1	.	CASSDAQVGPEGNTEAFF
.	TRBV27	.	CASSPGNPGKTQYF
TRBJ1-2	TRBV4-3	TRBD1	CASCQERETGGIGSDGYTF
TRBJ1-1	TRBV12-3/TRBV12-4	TRBD1	CASSSNTGAVNTEAFF
TRBJ2-1	TRBV7-9	.	CASSLRRAESSYNEQFF
TRBJ1-1	TRBV12-3/TRBV12-4	.	CASSGGLESRITEAFF
TRBJ1-2	TRBV9	.	CASSVGENPYAGYTF
TRBJ1-1	TRBV28	TRBD1	CASSPPAGGNTEAFF
TRBJ2-7	TRBV27	TRBD1	CASSSSTGTVSYEQYF
TRBJ1-2	TRBV19	TRBD1	CASSIEGTGDGYTF
TRBJ1-3	TRBV10-3	.	CAISERDSGNTIYF
TRBJ2-1	TRBV15	TRBD2	CATSRDFGGGSGGINEQFF
TRBJ1-4	TRBV6-5	.	CASSYGGGLQGKLFF
TRBJ2-3	TRBV7-2	TRBD2	CTSSASGGASDTQYF
TRBJ1-4	TRBV5-1	.	CASSLGGGSGKLFF
TRBJ2-5	TRBV12-3/TRBV12-4	TRBD2	CASSLGLAVDNEQYF
TRBJ2-1	TRBV12-3/TRBV12-4	.	CASSANLDSGYNEQFF
TRBJ1-2	TRBV6-5	.	CASSYSSLGGYTF